A selection of T cell receptor beta chains follows, all from one sample in a study of OX40 agonist ivuxolimab in advanced cancers. The data were produced by immunoSEQ multiplex PCR, yet TCRdb's version contains in-frame clones alone and is incomplete. The repertoire consists of tens of thousands of clones, with about 91% occurring once and the leading ten covering approximately 7.7%. This material consisted of CD4+ or CD8+ T cells sorted from blood, taken in a trial of the OX40 agonist ivuxolimab. These receptors all come from an adult with an advanced solid tumor such as melanoma, head and neck, liver or kidney cancer. The CDR3 runs from the conserved cysteine through the conserved F or W. Fields, in order: J gene, V gene, CDR3 protein.

TRBJ2-5 TRBV7-8 CASSLSRLAPQPDF
TRBJ2-7 TRBV29-1 CSVRDRGRTYEQYF
TRBJ1-1 TRBV11-2 CASSHQGKGTEAFF
TRBJ2-7 TRBV18 CASSPPKREGRYEQYF
TRBJ1-2 TRBV10-1 CASSPGGMDYGYTF
TRBJ2-5 TRBV7-6 CASSPRGPSEGTQYF
TRBJ2-7 TRBV5-4 CASSLAGQTRYEQYF
TRBJ1-5 TRBV5-6 CASSFSGGNQPQHF
TRBJ2-3 TRBV7-8 CASSLWAATRTDTQYF
TRBJ1-5 TRBV19 CASSLRTGNQPQHF
TRBJ1-1 TRBV27 CASRSFGTVNTEAFF
TRBJ2-5 TRBV5-1 CASSVKPGQGTETQYF